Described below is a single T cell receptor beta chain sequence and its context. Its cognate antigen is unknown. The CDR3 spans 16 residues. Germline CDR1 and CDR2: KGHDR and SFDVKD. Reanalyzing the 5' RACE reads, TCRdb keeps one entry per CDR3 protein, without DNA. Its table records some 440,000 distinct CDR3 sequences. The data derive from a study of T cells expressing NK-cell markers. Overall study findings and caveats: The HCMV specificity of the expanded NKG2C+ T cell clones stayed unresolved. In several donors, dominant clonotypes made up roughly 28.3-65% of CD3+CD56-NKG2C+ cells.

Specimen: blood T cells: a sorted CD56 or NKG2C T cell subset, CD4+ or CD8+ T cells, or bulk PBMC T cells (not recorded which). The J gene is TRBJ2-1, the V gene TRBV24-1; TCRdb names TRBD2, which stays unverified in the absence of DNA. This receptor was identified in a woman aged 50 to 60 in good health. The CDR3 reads CATSDRSSRLYNEQFF.